The 32 T cell receptor beta chains reported below all come from one sample, sequenced in a study of siplizumab effects on memory and regulatory T cells. The repertoire was sequenced with immunoSEQ multiplex PCR; TCRdb's copy has only in-frame clones and lacks some. This table holds approximately 84,000 clones, around 93% found once. The sequencing input was CD8+ T cells sorted from blood. The receptors originated from a human donor in good health.

V usage is TRBV6-5 and J usage is TRBJ2-2; possible D gene TRBD2, 6 bases. Per the germline V gene, CDR1 is MNHEY and CDR2 is SVGAGI. This CDR3 is built from 14 residues. V was clipped by 2 bases and J by 3 bases, with 7 bases between them. The chain's CDR3 is CASSYGGDTGELFF. The CDR3, as DNA: TGTGCCAGCAGTTACGGCGGGGACACCGGGGAGCTGTTTTTT.

CDR3 nucleotide sequence: TGTGCGTCGACGAACACCGGGGAGCTGTTTTTT. This codes for CASTNTGELFF. The V call is TRBV19, the J call TRBJ2-2; the D is unclear. This CDR3 region has 11 residues. Germline loops: CDR1 LNHDA, CDR2 SQIVND (reference sequence).

The chain is built from TRBV9 and TRBJ2-3; D is possibly TRBD1 or TRBD2 (5 bases each). Trimming removed 0 bases at V and 6 bases at J, with 14 bases between. CDR3 length: 15 amino acids. Germline CDR1 reads SGDLS; CDR2 reads YYNGEE. Here the CDR3 DNA reads TGTGCCAGCAGCGTAGGAGGGACGAGCCCCGATACGCAGTATTTT. Protein product: CASSVGGTSPDTQYF. The full variable domain, rest sourced from reference TRBV9 and TRBJ2-3, is DSGVTQTPKHLITATGQRVTLRCSPRSGDLSVYWYQQSLDQGLQFLIQYYNGEERAKGNILERFSAQQFPDLHSELNLSSLELGDSALYFCASSVGGTSPDTQYFGPGTRLTVL.

V and J are TRBV14 and TRBJ2-1, with D maybe TRBD1 (6 bases). The CDR3 is made up of 16 amino acids. The germline CDR1 and CDR2 sequences are SGHDN and FVKESK. V was shortened by 0 bases and J by 3 bases, with 12 bases between the two germline ends. CDR3 DNA: TGTGCCAGCAGCCAAGAGGCAGGGGTGTACTACAATGAGCAGTTCTTC. Its translation is CASSQEAGVYYNEQFF.

The chain joins TRBV28 to TRBJ2-7; D gene uncertain. In germline, CDR1 is MDHEN, CDR2 SYDVKM. V was pared by 6 bases and J by 0 bases, with 15 bases between. This CDR3 is built from 15 residues. CDR3 coding DNA: TGTGCCAGCAGGGTCACGGAGAGGAGCTCCTACGAGCAGTACTTC. This gives the protein CASRVTERSSYEQYF.

The rearrangement links TRBV4-1 to TRBJ2-7; 12 bases align to TRBD2. Germline V gene lookup returns CDR1 MGHRA and CDR2 YSYEKL. V trimming: 4 bases; J trimming: 3 bases; junction bases outside the gene matches: 4. This CDR3 has 15 amino acids. CDR3 nucleotide sequence: TGCGCCAGCAGCCTAGCTAGCGGGAGGGACTACGAGCAGTACTTC. As protein: CASSLASGRDYEQYF.

The chain combines TRBV11-2 with TRBJ1-3, with unresolved D. The V end was cut by 1 base, the J end by 7 bases, with 8 bases between. The CDR3 loop spans 13 amino acids. Germline CDR1 and CDR2: SGHAT and FQNNGV. In DNA, the CDR3 is TGTGCCAGCAGCTTAGGAGTGGGGAACACCATATATTTT. Its translation is CASSLGVGNTIYF. Full variable domain (outside the CDR3, taken from reference TRBV11-2 and TRBJ1-3): EAGVAQSPRYKIIEKRQSVAFWCNPISGHATLYWYQQILGQGPKLLIQFQNNGVVDDSQLPKDRFSAERLKGVDSTLKIQPAKLEDSAVYLCASSLGVGNTIYFGEGSWLTVV.

The CDR3 DNA reads TGTGCCAGCAGTCCGAGGGGGTATGGCTACACCTTC. Protein sequence: CASSPRGYGYTF. The gene calls are TRBV27 and TRBJ1-2; possibly TRBD1 for D (6 bases). Trimming cost V 5 bases and J 5 bases, with 9 bases left between them. In germline, CDR1 is MNHEY, CDR2 SMNVEV (reference sequence). The CDR3 length is 12 residues.

This clone was seen just once. The V gene is TRBV27, the J gene TRBJ2-7, with D perhaps TRBD1 (6 bases). Between the trimmed V and J ends, which lost 5 bases and 6 bases, there was a span of 17 bases. Germline V gene lookup returns CDR1 MNHEY and CDR2 SMNVEV (reference sequence). The length of the CDR3 is 14 residues. In nucleotides, the CDR3 is TGTGCCAGCAGTCTGCAAAACAGGGTGCGCGAGCAGTACTTC. Translation: CASSLQNRVREQYF.

This chain connects TRBV11-2 to TRBJ1-1, with TRBD1 as a possible D gene (6 bases). V was trimmed by 2 bases and J by 7 bases, leaving 8 bases between them. The germline V gene encodes CDR1 SGHAT and CDR2 FQNNGV. The CDR3 extends over 12 amino acids. In nucleotides, the CDR3 is TGTGCCAGCAGCTTAAGGGGGGATGAAGCTTTCTTT. Translated, it gives CASSLRGDEAFF.

The chain is built from TRBV25-1 and TRBJ2-5, with D possibly matching TRBD2 (5 bases). Per the germline V gene, CDR1 is MGHDK and CDR2 is SYGVNS. V shed 7 bases and J shed 6 bases, with 15 bases lying between them. This CDR3 contains 13 residues. The CDR3 loop is CASTRTPGKTQYF. The CDR3 nucleotides are TGTGCCAGCACCCGGACTCCGGGAAAGACCCAGTACTTC.

This clone was counted once. The chain carries TRBV9 and TRBJ2-5; 11 bases map to TRBD2. Germline V gene sequence: CDR1 SGDLS, CDR2 YYNGEE. V gave up 4 bases and J gave up 4 bases; unmatched junction bases: 9. This CDR3 has 16 residues. The CDR3 here is CASSPPGLAGRETQYF. DNA for the CDR3: TGTGCCAGCAGCCCCCCTGGACTAGCGGGTCGAGAGACCCAGTACTTC.

The chain joins TRBV27 to TRBJ2-1; D not certain. Per the germline V gene, CDR1 is MNHEY and CDR2 is SMNVEV (reference sequence). The CDR3 runs 14 residues. V lost 8 bases to trimming and J lost 0 bases, with 11 bases between them. CDR3 sequence (DNA): TGTGCCAGCGGGCTGGCCGGCTCCTACAATGAGCAGTTCTTC. As protein: CASGLAGSYNEQFF.

The chain recombines TRBV27 with TRBJ2-2; D is unclear. Germline loops: CDR1 MNHEY, CDR2 SMNVEV (reference sequence). V lost 7 bases and J 0 bases, leaving 12 bases between the germline ends. The CDR3 length is 15 residues. CDR3 coding DNA: TGTGCCAGCAAACGTTTGAATACGAACACCGGGGAGCTGTTTTTT. Translation: CASKRLNTNTGELFF.

The V call is TRBV6-6, the J call TRBJ2-3; 8 nucleotides line up with TRBD2. Germline CDR1 is MNHNY and CDR2 is SVGAGI (reference sequence). With V trimmed by 8 bases and J by 6 bases, 1 base remained unmatched. There are 11 residues in the CDR3. The DNA for the CDR3 is TGTGCCAGCGGCGGGGGGGATACGCAGTATTTT. It encodes CASGGGDTQYF.

About this clone: Compared with germline, one end of the junction differs, possibly owing to a read error. This chain uses TRBV28 with TRBJ1-2, with D possibly TRBD1 on 5 matching bases. Germline lookup yields CDR1 MDHEN and CDR2 SYDVKM. The CDR3 contains 13 residues. Here the CDR3 reads CASSLDISGGRSF. CDR3 coding DNA: TGTGCCAGCAGTTTAGATATATCCGGGGGTCGGAGTTTC.

The rearrangement uses TRBV5-8 and TRBJ2-7, with a possible D match to TRBD2 (6 bases). Trimming removed 2 bases at V and 2 bases at J, with 11 bases between. The CDR3 runs 14 residues. Germline CDR1 SGHTS, CDR2 YDEGEE. The CDR3 sequence is CASSLRERPYEQYF. CDR3 nucleotide sequence: TGTGCCAGCAGCTTACGGGAGCGACCCTACGAGCAGTACTTC.

This sequence joins TRBV13 and TRBJ2-1; D tentatively fits TRBD1 or TRBD2 (6 bases each). The germline CDR1 and CDR2 sequences are PRHDT and FYEKMQ (reference sequence). With 5 bases removed from V and 4 bases from J, the gap between germline ends came to 18 bases. The CDR3 covers 16 residues. The CDR3 DNA reads TGTGCCAGCAGCCAGGGGTTCCCGGCGGGGTACAATGAGCAGTTCTTC. This translates into CASSQGFPAGYNEQFF.

The rearrangement joins TRBV5-4 to TRBJ2-3; D unclear. Germline-derived CDR1 and CDR2 are SGHNT and YYREEE (reference sequence). Trimming shortened V by 4 bases and J by 5 bases, and 5 bases separated the two germline ends. The CDR3 has 11 residues. DNA of the CDR3: TGTGCCAGCAGCGACCTAGATACGCAGTATTTT. Protein sequence: CASSDLDTQYF.

The rearrangement uses TRBV19 and TRBJ2-1; D not certain. The V gene lost 1 base and the J gene lost 0 bases, with 4 bases spanning the gap. This CDR3 comprises 14 residues. Germline V lookup: CDR1 LNHDA, CDR2 SQIVND (reference sequence). CDR3 DNA sequence: TGTGCCAGTAGTATAGTGGGCTCCTACAATGAGCAGTTCTTC. It specifies CASSIVGSYNEQFF.

The genes are TRBV7-8 and TRBJ2-1; D unclear. This CDR3 is built from 15 residues. V lost 1 base and J lost 0, with 7 bases in between. Germline lookup yields CDR1 SGHVS and CDR2 FQNEAQ. CDR3 nucleotide sequence: TGTGCCAGCAGCTTAGAGGCTCTCTCCTACAATGAGCAGTTCTTC. Translation gives CASSLEALSYNEQFF. Full variable domain (rest looked up from reference TRBV7-8 and TRBJ2-1): GAGVSQSPRYKVAKRGQDVALRCDPISGHVSLFWYQQALGQGPEFLTYFQNEAQLDKSGLPSDRFFAERPEGSVSTLKIQRTQQEDSAVYLCASSLEALSYNEQFFGPGTRLTVL.

This clone was seen only once. The J gene is TRBJ1-2, the V gene TRBV11-2; D is unclear. The V end was cut by 5 bases, the J end by 1 base, with 11 bases between. This CDR3 is 14 amino acids long. CDR1 is SGHAT and CDR2 is FQNNGV in the germline V gene. The CDR3 region is CASSPGVGNYGYTF. In DNA, the CDR3 is TGTGCCAGCAGCCCTGGGGTTGGTAACTATGGCTACACCTTC.

Remarks on this clone: An end of the junction differs from the germline gene, which may be a read error. The V gene is TRBV6-5, the J gene TRBJ2-7, with D possibly TRBD1 on 5 matching bases. The CDR3 loop spans 14 amino acids. Germline CDR1 reads MNHEY; CDR2 reads SVGAGI. CDR3 sequence (DNA): TGTGCCAGCAGTTATTCGCAGGGCTCCCACGAGCAGTACTTC. As protein: CASSYSQGSHEQYF.

This clone has just one count. The rearrangement uses TRBV6-1 and TRBJ2-2; 8 bases match TRBD2. Trimming removed 10 bases from V and 4 bases from J; junction bases left unmatched: 8. The length of the CDR3 is 14 residues. The germline V gene encodes CDR1 MNHNS and CDR2 SASEGT. The CDR3 region is CATSAGGSTGELFF. CDR3 nucleotide sequence: TGTGCCACCTCGGCGGGAGGAAGCACCGGGGAGCTGTTTTTT.

This chain connects TRBV4-2 to TRBJ2-1; 9 nucleotides align to TRBD2. This CDR3 is 13 amino acids long. Germline lookup yields CDR1 LGHNA and CDR2 YNFKEQ. Trimming at V came to 3 bases and at J to 7 bases, leaving 1 base not matched to a gene. As DNA, the CDR3 is TGTGCCAGCAGCCAGGGACTAGCTAATGAGCAGTTCTTC. Its protein product is CASSQGLANEQFF.

V gene TRBV28 combines with J gene TRBJ2-7; D gene ambiguous. Trimming pared 3 bases from V and 5 bases from J, leaving 23 bases between. Germline-derived CDR1 and CDR2 are MDHEN and SYDVKM. This CDR3 comprises 17 residues. This CDR3 is CASSLARLASVGNEQYF. In DNA form, the CDR3 reads TGTGCCAGCAGTTTGGCACGGTTAGCATCGGTGGGGAACGAGCAGTACTTC.

The chain carries TRBV7-2 and TRBJ2-3; D is uncertain. The CDR3 loop spans 15 amino acids. V was trimmed by 5 bases and J by 3 bases, leaving 15 bases between them. Germline V gene sequence: CDR1 SGHTA, CDR2 FQGNSA. The CDR3 bases are TGTGCCAGCAGCCCGCTCTCGTCAGTGACAGATACGCAGTATTTT. Its protein product is CASSPLSSVTDTQYF.

The chain combines TRBV28 with TRBJ2-5; TRBD2 agrees at 12 bases. This CDR3 has 15 amino acids. Germline trimming cut 7 bases from V and 2 bases from J; bases unmatched to any gene: 5. The germline V gene encodes CDR1 MDHEN and CDR2 SYDVKM. The chain's CDR3 is CASTQGLAGQETQYF. In DNA, the CDR3 is TGTGCCAGCACCCAAGGACTAGCGGGACAAGAGACCCAGTACTTC.

The rearrangement links TRBV6-5 to TRBJ1-5, with D perhaps matching TRBD1 (5 bases). Germline-derived CDR1 and CDR2 are MNHEY and SVGAGI. The CDR3 covers 13 residues. V was clipped by 6 bases and J by 6 bases, with 12 bases between them. CDR3 in amino acids: CASSHLGVQPQHF. In DNA form, the CDR3 reads TGTGCCAGCAGCCACCTGGGGGTTCAGCCCCAGCATTTT.

The chain is built from TRBV5-1 and TRBJ2-2; 9 nucleotides agree with TRBD1. With 4 bases clipped from V and 6 bases from J, the junction kept 7 bases outside the gene matches. Germline lookup yields CDR1 SGHRS and CDR2 YFSETQ. The length of the CDR3 is 15 residues. CDR3 DNA sequence: TGCGCCAGCAGCGGGACAGGGACTGGGGCCGGGGAGCTGTTTTTT. Its protein is CASSGTGTGAGELFF.

V usage is TRBV4-1 and J usage is TRBJ1-4, with unresolved D. Trimming left V 0 bases short and J 8 bases short, with 16 bases between. CDR1 MGHRA and CDR2 YSYEKL come from the germline V gene. The CDR3 has 16 amino acids. CDR3 loop: CASSQDGVSPWEKLFF. The CDR3 coding sequence is TGCGCCAGCAGCCAAGATGGAGTTTCACCCTGGGAAAAACTGTTTTTT.

The chain joins TRBV19 to TRBJ1-6; D unclear. The V end was cut by 6 bases, the J end by 9 bases, with 12 bases between. This CDR3 contains 13 residues. Looked up from germline, CDR1 is LNHDA and CDR2 is SQIVND (reference sequence). The CDR3: CASSSGQLSPLHF. CDR3 DNA sequence: TGTGCCAGTAGCAGTGGGCAGCTTTCACCCCTCCACTTT.